One and the same sample provided the 18 T cell receptor beta chains below, sequenced in a study of T cell changes during pregnancy in multiple sclerosis. Only in-frame clones appear in the TCRdb table, and some are missing; sequencing was by immunoSEQ multiplex PCR. This sample carries about 60,000 clones, 91% of them seen once, and the ten largest clones take about 0.76%. The sample consisted of CD4+ T cells from peripheral blood mononuclear cells, taken in the first trimester of pregnancy. Receptors were obtained from a female donor with multiple sclerosis, enrolled in a pregnancy study.

A single count supports this clone. The chain carries TRBV7-9 and TRBJ1-1; D gene ambiguous. Trimming pared 7 bases from V and 1 base from J, leaving 16 bases between. Germline-derived CDR1 and CDR2 are SEHNR and FQNEAQ (reference sequence). CDR3 length: 15 amino acids. In DNA form, the CDR3 reads TGTGCCAGCACCCGACGGGAGACGGGGAACACTGAAGCTTTCTTT. Translating it yields CASTRRETGNTEAFF.

The gene calls are TRBV5-6 and TRBJ2-7, with D possibly being TRBD1 (5 bases). Between the trimmed V and J ends, which lost 1 base and 4 bases, there was a span of 6 bases. The CDR3 runs 12 residues. Germline V gene lookup returns CDR1 SGHDT and CDR2 YYEEEE. The CDR3 here is CASSLQGYEQYF. The CDR3 nucleotides read TGTGCCAGCAGCTTGCAGGGTTACGAGCAGTACTTC. Drawing the rest from reference TRBV5-6 and TRBJ2-7, the complete variable domain is DAGVTQSPTHLIKTRGQQVTLRCSPKSGHDTVSWYQQALGQGPQFIFQYYEEEERQRGNFPDRFSGHQFPNYSSELNVNALLLGDSALYLCASSLQGYEQYFGPGTRLTVT.

The V call is TRBV19, the J call TRBJ2-7; 10 nucleotides line up with TRBD1. This CDR3 has 15 residues. Germline CDR1 is LNHDA and CDR2 is SQIVND (reference sequence). V gave up 2 bases and J gave up 3 bases; unmatched junction bases: 4. The CDR3 sequence is CASSIRGTGVYEQYF. CDR3 bases: TGTGCCAGTAGTATACGCGGGACAGGGGTCTACGAGCAGTACTTC.

The gene calls are TRBV11-2 and TRBJ1-2, with no clear D. The CDR3 consists of 15 residues. In germline, CDR1 is SGHAT, CDR2 FQNNGV. V was clipped by 1 base and J by 2 bases, with 11 bases between them. CDR3: CASSLGASTNYGYTF. As DNA, the CDR3 is TGTGCCAGCAGCTTAGGGGCCAGTACGAACTATGGCTACACCTTC.

This rearrangement joins TRBV19 to TRBJ2-7, with D perhaps TRBD1 (5 bases). The germline V and J ends were trimmed by 3 bases and 0 bases, with 12 bases remaining between them. The germline CDR1 and CDR2 sequences are LNHDA and SQIVND (reference sequence). There are 15 residues in the CDR3. The CDR3 nucleotides read TGTGCCAGTAGTATCTTCGCAGGGTCCTCCTACGAGCAGTACTTC. This gives the protein CASSIFAGSSYEQYF.

The chain joins TRBV7-2 to TRBJ2-3; perhaps TRBD2 as D (6 bases). The CDR3 extends over 15 amino acids. Germline CDR1 SGHTA, CDR2 FQGNSA. V was pared by 1 base and J by 5 bases, with 13 bases between. Written as DNA, the CDR3 is TGTGCCAGCAGCTTAGGGGGCGGGAACCTAGATACGCAGTATTTT. This sequence encodes CASSLGGGNLDTQYF.

This chain links TRBV5-4 with TRBJ2-5; 8 bases fit TRBD1. V trimming: 0 bases; J trimming: 4 bases; junction bases outside the gene matches: 2. The CDR3 length is 14 residues. The germline V gene encodes CDR1 SGHNT and CDR2 YYREEE (reference sequence). CDR3 in DNA: TGTGCCAGCAGCTTGGGGACAGGGAGAGAGACCCAGTACTTC. Translating gives CASSLGTGRETQYF. Using reference TRBV5-4 and TRBJ2-5 for the parts outside the CDR3, the full variable domain is ETGVTQSPTHLIKTRGQQVTLRCSSQSGHNTVSWYQQALGQGPQFIFQYYREEENGRGNFPPRFSGLQFPNYSSELNVNALELDDSALYLCASSLGTGRETQYFGPGTRLLVL.

This sequence joins TRBV19 and TRBJ1-1, with D uncertain. The CDR3 loop spans 13 amino acids. Between the trimmed V and J ends, which lost 3 bases and 1 base, there was a span of 6 bases. From germline, CDR1 is LNHDA and CDR2 SQIVND (reference sequence). The CDR3 loop is CASSIVQNTEAFF. CDR3 in DNA: TGTGCCAGTAGTATCGTACAGAACACTGAAGCTTTCTTT.

The chain employs TRBV7-2 and TRBJ1-2; 11 bases align to TRBD1. From germline, CDR1 is SGHTA and CDR2 FQGNSA. V was clipped by 3 bases and J by 8 bases; unmatched bases: 8. This CDR3 region has 15 residues. The CDR3 spells CASSFRTGGGLGYTF. For the CDR3, the DNA is TGTGCCAGCAGCTTTCGGACAGGGGGCGGCTTGGGCTACACCTTC. Together with reference TRBV7-2 and TRBJ1-2, the CDR3 gives the full variable domain: GAGVSQSPSNKVTEKGKDVELRCDPISGHTALYWYRQSLGQGLEFLIYFQGNSAPDKSGLPSDRFSAERTGGSVSTLTIQRTQQEDSAVYLCASSFRTGGGLGYTFGSGTRLTVV.

This chain connects TRBV4-2 to TRBJ2-4, with D possibly being TRBD1 (7 bases). The V and J ends lost 0 bases and 8 bases respectively, with 17 bases between them. The CDR3 extends over 16 amino acids. In germline, CDR1 is LGHNA, CDR2 YNFKEQ. CDR3 sequence (DNA): TGTGCCAGCAGCCAAGATTGGGACAGAGGAGGGGACATTCAGTACTTC. It codes for CASSQDWDRGGDIQYF.

This sequence joins TRBV2 and TRBJ1-5; D is possibly TRBD1 (5 bases). This CDR3 spans 15 amino acids. The V end was cut by 7 bases, the J end by 0 bases, with 13 bases between. CDR1 is SNHLY and CDR2 is FYNNEI in the germline V gene. Here the CDR3 reads CASTPTAFSNQPQHF. CDR3 nucleotides: TGTGCCAGCACGCCGACAGCCTTTAGCAATCAGCCCCAGCATTTT.

V gene TRBV12-5 combines with J gene TRBJ2-7; 8 positions match TRBD1. Germline CDR1 and CDR2: LGHNT and FRNRAP. With 2 bases clipped from V and 2 bases from J, the junction kept 2 bases outside the gene matches. This CDR3 is 14 amino acids long. CDR3 sequence: CASGLPQGAYEQYF. The CDR3 region has the DNA TGTGCTAGTGGTTTGCCACAGGGGGCCTACGAGCAGTACTTC.

As DNA, the CDR3 is TGTGCCAGCCGCCGAGACACAAATTTGAACACTGAAGCTTTCTTT. Protein product: CASRRDTNLNTEAFF. The V call is TRBV2, the J call TRBJ1-1; the D is unclear. V lost 8 bases to trimming and J lost 0 bases, with 16 bases between them. The CDR3 consists of 15 residues. The germline gives CDR1 SNHLY, CDR2 FYNNEI.

The chain uses TRBV6-1 and TRBJ2-3; 9 bases match TRBD2. The CDR3 extends over 16 amino acids. The germline V gene has CDR1 MNHNS and CDR2 SASEGT. Trimming removed 4 bases from V and 0 bases from J; junction bases left unmatched: 5. CDR3 amino acids: CASSALAGPSTDTQYF. In DNA form, the CDR3 reads TGTGCCAGCAGTGCACTAGCGGGCCCTAGCACAGATACGCAGTATTTT.

The chain links TRBV19 to TRBJ2-7; TRBD2 is a possible D gene (5 bases). Germline loops: CDR1 LNHDA, CDR2 SQIVND (reference sequence). Trimming removed 3 bases from V and 0 bases from J, with 18 bases in between. The CDR3 contains 17 residues. The CDR3 reads CASSIPGASLPSYEQYF. The DNA of the CDR3 is TGTGCCAGTAGTATTCCAGGAGCTAGCCTACCCTCCTACGAGCAGTACTTC.

The V and J genes are TRBV7-3 and TRBJ2-3; TRBD2 matches 7 bases. The CDR3 spans 17 residues. Germline V gives CDR1 SGHTA, CDR2 FQGTGA. With V trimmed by 3 bases and J by 2 bases, 11 bases remained unmatched. CDR3 bases: TGTGCCAGCAGCTTCAGCGGGGTCCGGAGATCCACAGATACGCAGTATTTT. Protein product: CASSFSGVRRSTDTQYF.

The J gene is TRBJ2-2, the V gene TRBV7-9; 7 bases fit TRBD2. Germline lookup yields CDR1 SEHNR and CDR2 FQNEAQ (reference sequence). V was clipped by 7 bases and J by 4 bases; unmatched bases: 9. The length of the CDR3 is 15 residues. The DNA of the CDR3 is TGTGCCAGCACCCCTGGGGGGGTCTTCACCGGGGAGCTGTTTTTT. Encoded protein: CASTPGGVFTGELFF.

The chain couples TRBV9 to TRBJ2-1, with D unclear. CDR3 length: 15 residues. The V gene lost 0 bases and the J gene lost 2 bases, with 9 bases spanning the gap. Germline-derived CDR1 and CDR2 are SGDLS and YYNGEE. The CDR3 DNA reads TGTGCCAGCAGCGTAGAAGCCACTCCCTACAATGAGCAGTTCTTC. Translating gives CASSVEATPYNEQFF.